The 3 T cell receptor beta chains presented below share a single source sample, sequenced in a study of glioma-infiltrating T cells after dendritic cell vaccination. Sequencing used immunoSEQ multiplex PCR; TCRdb keeps in-frame clones, though not all of them. The top ten clones hold 5% to 6% of a sample with about 46,000 clones, approximately 89% of them seen once. Time point noted: after dendritic cell vaccination, including at tumor progression/relapse. The sample here was blood, taken after dendritic cell vaccination. The receptors here all came from a human donor with glioblastoma.

The genes are TRBV4-1 and TRBJ1-2; possibly TRBD1 for D (5 bases). V lost 7 bases, J lost 4 bases, and 19 bases lay in between. The V gene's germline CDR1 is MGHRA and CDR2 YSYEKL. The CDR3 runs to 15 residues. In DNA, the CDR3 is TGCGCCAGCACCCCGGGACTAGAGTTCTCCTATGGCTACACCTTC. Encoded protein: CASTPGLEFSYGYTF.

The chain uses TRBV28 and TRBJ1-5; D gene ambiguous. V lost 6 bases, J lost 9 bases, and 9 bases lay in between. The CDR3 spans 11 residues. Germline CDR1 is MDHEN and CDR2 is SYDVKM. CDR3 loop: CASSLRGPQHF. The CDR3 DNA reads TGTGCCAGCAGCCTTCGGGGGCCCCAGCATTTT.

The J gene is TRBJ2-5, the V gene TRBV5-1; D gene uncertain. There are 15 residues in the CDR3. V was trimmed by 0 bases and J by 5 bases, leaving 14 bases between them. Germline V lookup: CDR1 SGHRS, CDR2 YFSETQ. This chain's CDR3 is CASSLESRPEETQYF. The CDR3 DNA follows: TGCGCCAGCAGCTTGGAGTCCCGTCCGGAGGAGACCCAGTACTTC.